Listed below are T cell receptor beta chains from one sample, sequenced in a study of response to subunit inactivated influenza vaccine. Each CDR3 protein gets one entry after TCRdb re-called the RT-PCR reads with MiXCR. Here the sample spans hundreds of thousands of distinct CDR3 sequences, about an eighth being singletons. The sequenced sample was PBMCs from blood, obtained around seven weeks after vaccination. Receptors originate from a man aged 50-59 years who received an inactivated influenza vaccine. CDR3s include the opening cysteine and the closing phenylalanine or tryptophan. Each record gives: clone size, CDR3 length, D gene, V gene, J gene, CDR3 protein, CDR3 DNA. The D gene is left open where the match is weak. The size of a clone is reported for some rows only, either as once, few or many, or as a class for expanded clones.

abundance: many; len: 12; d_gene: .; v_gene: TRBV7-2; j_gene: TRBJ2-2; CDR3aa: CASSLDTGELFF; CDR3nt: TGTGCCAGCAGTTTAGACACCGGGGAGCTGTTTTTT
abundance: few; len: 14; d_gene: .; v_gene: TRBV28; j_gene: TRBJ2-7; CDR3aa: CASSSGQLAYEQYF; CDR3nt: TGTGCCAGCTCCTCCGGCCAGCTTGCCTACGAGCAGTACTTC
abundance: .; len: 15; d_gene: TRBD2; v_gene: TRBV3-1; j_gene: TRBJ2-1; CDR3aa: CASSHPTGSGGEQFF; CDR3nt: TGTGCCAGCAGCCACCCCACAGGTAGCGGGGGGGAACAGTTCTTC
abundance: many; len: 13; d_gene: .; v_gene: TRBV20-1; j_gene: TRBJ2-7; CDR3aa: CSAIQGWDYEQYF; CDR3nt: TGCAGTGCTATACAGGGCTGGGACTACGAGCAGTACTTC
abundance: few; len: 18; d_gene: TRBD2; v_gene: TRBV27; j_gene: TRBJ2-7; CDR3aa: CASSLRAGTGGPIYEQYF; CDR3nt: TGTGCCAGCAGTTTACGGGCTGGGACGGGGGGGCCAATCTACGAGCAGTACTTC
abundance: .; len: 20; d_gene: TRBD1; v_gene: TRBV12-3/TRBV12-4; j_gene: TRBJ2-2; CDR3aa: CASSLRPGQGRWGLSGELFF; CDR3nt: TGTGCCAGCAGTTTACGGCCGGGACAGGGTCGCTGGGGGTTGTCCGGGGAGCTGTTTTTT
abundance: many; len: 15; d_gene: .; v_gene: TRBV7-2; j_gene: TRBJ2-7; CDR3aa: CASSLQTGTEYEQYF; CDR3nt: TGTGCCAGCAGCCTACAAACAGGGACCGAATACGAGCAGTACTTC
abundance: few; len: 12; d_gene: .; v_gene: TRBV20-1; j_gene: TRBJ2-1; CDR3aa: CSASLWNNEQFF; CDR3nt: TGCAGTGCTAGTTTATGGAACAATGAGCAGTTCTTC
abundance: .; len: 16; d_gene: .; v_gene: TRBV20-1; j_gene: TRBJ2-2; CDR3aa: CSASWGSFLRSGELFF; CDR3nt: TGCAGTGCTAGTTGGGGTAGCTTTTTAAGAAGCGGGGAGCTGTTTTTT
abundance: .; len: 16; d_gene: TRBD2; v_gene: TRBV20-1; j_gene: TRBJ2-1; CDR3aa: CSAPRTSGGLLYEQFF; CDR3nt: TGCAGTGCTCCCCGGACTAGCGGGGGATTACTTTATGAGCAGTTCTTC
abundance: many; len: 11; d_gene: .; v_gene: TRBV29-1; j_gene: TRBJ2-7; CDR3aa: CSVGEYYEQYF; CDR3nt: TGCAGCGTCGGGGAGTACTACGAGCAGTACTTC
abundance: few; len: 12; d_gene: TRBD1; v_gene: TRBV29-1; j_gene: TRBJ2-3; CDR3aa: CSVRQGTDTQYF; CDR3nt: TGCAGCGTCCGACAGGGAACAGATACGCAGTATTTT
abundance: many; len: 12; d_gene: .; v_gene: TRBV7-9; j_gene: TRBJ2-2; CDR3aa: CASSPPSGELFF; CDR3nt: TGTGCCAGCAGCCCGCCGTCCGGGGAGCTGTTTTTT
abundance: many; len: 15; d_gene: .; v_gene: TRBV9; j_gene: TRBJ1-2; CDR3aa: CASSVDPGMSYGYTF; CDR3nt: TGTGCCAGCAGCGTAGACCCGGGAATGAGCTATGGCTACACCTTC
abundance: .; len: 14; d_gene: TRBD1; v_gene: TRBV20-1; j_gene: TRBJ2-7; CDR3aa: CSARDLQGAREQYF; CDR3nt: TGCAGTGCTAGAGATTTACAGGGGGCTCGCGAGCAGTACTTC
abundance: few; len: 14; d_gene: TRBD1; v_gene: TRBV20-1; j_gene: TRBJ1-5; CDR3aa: CSAYPGQGRQPQHF; CDR3nt: TGCAGTGCTTACCCGGGACAGGGCCGGCAGCCCCAGCATTTT
abundance: many; len: 12; d_gene: .; v_gene: TRBV29-1; j_gene: TRBJ2-3; CDR3aa: CSVAGPTDTQYF; CDR3nt: TGCAGCGTTGCGGGACCCACAGATACGCAGTATTTT
abundance: .; len: 13; d_gene: .; v_gene: TRBV21-1; j_gene: TRBJ2-5; CDR3aa: CASSKNCQETQYF; CDR3nt: TGTGCCAGCAGCAAGAACTGCCAGGAGACCCAGTACTTC
abundance: .; len: 15; d_gene: TRBD1; v_gene: TRBV7-2; j_gene: TRBJ2-3; CDR3aa: CASSLTGVDTDTQYF; CDR3nt: TGTGCCAGCAGCTTGACAGGGGTAGACACAGATACGCAGTATTTT
abundance: many; len: 11; d_gene: .; v_gene: TRBV7-9; j_gene: TRBJ2-7; CDR3aa: CASRDSGEQYF; CDR3nt: TGTGCCAGCAGGGATAGTGGCGAGCAGTACTTC
abundance: few; len: 11; d_gene: .; v_gene: TRBV29-1; j_gene: TRBJ2-1; CDR3aa: CSGRHGHEQFF; CDR3nt: TGCAGCGGTAGACACGGACATGAGCAGTTCTTC
abundance: .; len: 15; d_gene: .; v_gene: TRBV4-1; j_gene: TRBJ2-7; CDR3aa: CASSQDRGDFYEQYF; CDR3nt: TGCGCCAGCAGCCAAGATCGGGGAGATTTCTACGAGCAGTACTTC
abundance: .; len: 15; d_gene: .; v_gene: TRBV12-3/TRBV12-4; j_gene: TRBJ2-4; CDR3aa: CASSTAGAAKNIQYF; CDR3nt: TGTGCCAGCAGTACCGCCGGGGCAGCCAAAAACATTCAGTACTTC
abundance: once; len: 19; d_gene: TRBD1; v_gene: TRBV4-2; j_gene: TRBJ2-6; CDR3aa: CASSPQEGTGASGANVVTF; CDR3nt: TGTGCCAGCAGCCCCCAAGAGGGGACAGGAGCCTCTGGGGCCAACGTCGTGACTTTC
abundance: many; len: 12; d_gene: TRBD1; v_gene: TRBV12-3/TRBV12-4; j_gene: TRBJ1-1; CDR3aa: CASSLTGSEAFF; CDR3nt: TGTGCCAGCAGTTTGACAGGGTCTGAAGCTTTCTTT
abundance: .; len: 14; d_gene: TRBD2; v_gene: TRBV29-1; j_gene: TRBJ2-7; CDR3aa: CSVEERTRGDEQYF; CDR3nt: TGCAGCGTTGAAGAACGCACCCGGGGGGACGAGCAGTACTTC
abundance: .; len: 15; d_gene: .; v_gene: TRBV5-1; j_gene: TRBJ1-1; CDR3aa: CASSPGVGSVYEAFF; CDR3nt: TGCGCCAGCAGCCCTGGTGTTGGGTCAGTATATGAAGCTTTCTTT
abundance: .; len: 19; d_gene: TRBD1; v_gene: TRBV3-1; j_gene: TRBJ1-2; CDR3aa: CASTKNMRTGKVANYGYTF; CDR3nt: TGTGCCAGCACCAAGAATATGAGGACAGGGAAGGTGGCTAACTATGGCTACACCTTC
abundance: .; len: 14; d_gene: TRBD1; v_gene: TRBV12-3/TRBV12-4; j_gene: TRBJ2-1; CDR3aa: CASSLADRGSEQFF; CDR3nt: TGTGCCAGCAGTCTCGCCGACAGGGGGTCTGAGCAGTTCTTC
abundance: .; len: 15; d_gene: TRBD2; v_gene: TRBV5-1; j_gene: TRBJ2-3; CDR3aa: CASSQGTSGTDTQYF; CDR3nt: TGCGCCAGCAGCCAAGGGACTAGCGGCACAGATACGCAGTATTTT
abundance: many; len: 16; d_gene: TRBD2; v_gene: TRBV4-3; j_gene: TRBJ2-1; CDR3aa: CASSQGGRVSYNEQFF; CDR3nt: TGCGCCAGCAGCCAAGGGGGGAGGGTCTCCTACAATGAGCAGTTCTTC
abundance: .; len: 15; d_gene: .; v_gene: TRBV4-1; j_gene: TRBJ1-6; CDR3aa: CASSQARGVDSPLHF; CDR3nt: TGCGCCAGCAGCCAAGCCCGGGGGGTTGATTCACCCCTCCACTTT
abundance: .; len: 14; d_gene: .; v_gene: TRBV7-2; j_gene: TRBJ2-1; CDR3aa: CASSLGEIYNEQFF; CDR3nt: TGTGCCAGCAGCTTAGGGGAGATATACAATGAGCAGTTCTTC
abundance: few; len: 15; d_gene: TRBD2; v_gene: TRBV5-4; j_gene: TRBJ2-1; CDR3aa: CASINGTRGFNEQFF; CDR3nt: TGTGCCAGCATCAACGGGACTAGAGGTTTCAATGAGCAGTTCTTC
abundance: few; len: 13; d_gene: .; v_gene: TRBV20-1; j_gene: TRBJ2-5; CDR3aa: CSARETGEGTQYF; CDR3nt: TGCAGTGCTAGGGAGACAGGCGAAGGGACCCAGTACTTC
abundance: .; len: 14; d_gene: TRBD1; v_gene: TRBV27; j_gene: TRBJ1-2; CDR3aa: CASSLRQGGYGYTF; CDR3nt: TGTGCCAGCAGTCTACGACAGGGGGGCTATGGCTACACCTTC
abundance: few; len: 12; d_gene: .; v_gene: TRBV24-1; j_gene: TRBJ2-3; CDR3aa: CATSDFRDTQYF; CDR3nt: TGTGCCACCAGTGATTTTCGAGATACGCAGTATTTT
abundance: .; len: 16; d_gene: TRBD1; v_gene: TRBV7-9; j_gene: TRBJ2-7; CDR3aa: CASSLRQGRTPYEQYF; CDR3nt: TGTGCCAGCAGCCTTAGACAGGGGCGAACTCCCTACGAGCAGTACTTC
abundance: many; len: 17; d_gene: TRBD2; v_gene: TRBV5-1; j_gene: TRBJ2-2; CDR3aa: CASSLMGLAGSSGELFF; CDR3nt: TGCGCCAGCAGCTTGATGGGACTAGCGGGATCGTCCGGGGAGCTGTTTTTT
abundance: .; len: 15; d_gene: TRBD1; v_gene: TRBV6-1; j_gene: TRBJ1-1; CDR3aa: CASSERTGVNTEAFF; CDR3nt: TGTGCCAGCAGTGAACGGACAGGGGTGAACACTGAAGCTTTCTTT
abundance: many; len: 14; d_gene: .; v_gene: TRBV5-1; j_gene: TRBJ1-2; CDR3aa: CASRPPGHDYGYTF; CDR3nt: TGCGCCAGCAGACCACCGGGACACGATTATGGCTACACCTTC
abundance: .; len: 13; d_gene: TRBD2; v_gene: TRBV28; j_gene: TRBJ2-7; CDR3aa: CASRRSGGHEQYF; CDR3nt: TGTGCCAGCAGGCGGTCGGGAGGCCACGAGCAGTACTTC
abundance: .; len: 13; d_gene: .; v_gene: TRBV12-3/TRBV12-4; j_gene: TRBJ1-6; CDR3aa: CASSLMGNSPLHF; CDR3nt: TGTGCCAGCAGTTTAATGGGGAATTCACCCCTCCACTTT
abundance: .; len: 12; d_gene: TRBD2; v_gene: TRBV20-1; j_gene: TRBJ2-7; CDR3aa: CSASAGGSGEYF; CDR3nt: TGCAGTGCTAGCGCGGGGGGATCGGGGGAGTACTTC
abundance: many; len: 11; d_gene: .; v_gene: TRBV2; j_gene: TRBJ2-7; CDR3aa: CASSDYYEQYF; CDR3nt: TGTGCCAGCAGTGACTATTACGAGCAGTACTTC
abundance: .; len: 13; d_gene: .; v_gene: TRBV20-1; j_gene: TRBJ2-7; CDR3aa: CSAPSQGEGEQYF; CDR3nt: TGCAGTGCCCCGTCCCAGGGAGAAGGCGAGCAGTACTTC
abundance: many; len: 14; d_gene: TRBD2; v_gene: TRBV12-3/TRBV12-4; j_gene: TRBJ2-1; CDR3aa: CASRTSGGTNEQFF; CDR3nt: TGTGCCAGCAGGACTAGCGGGGGGACCAATGAGCAGTTCTTC
abundance: few; len: 15; d_gene: .; v_gene: TRBV20-1; j_gene: TRBJ2-3; CDR3aa: CSARDFGPGTDTQYF; CDR3nt: TGCAGTGCTAGAGATTTTGGGCCTGGCACAGATACGCAGTATTTT